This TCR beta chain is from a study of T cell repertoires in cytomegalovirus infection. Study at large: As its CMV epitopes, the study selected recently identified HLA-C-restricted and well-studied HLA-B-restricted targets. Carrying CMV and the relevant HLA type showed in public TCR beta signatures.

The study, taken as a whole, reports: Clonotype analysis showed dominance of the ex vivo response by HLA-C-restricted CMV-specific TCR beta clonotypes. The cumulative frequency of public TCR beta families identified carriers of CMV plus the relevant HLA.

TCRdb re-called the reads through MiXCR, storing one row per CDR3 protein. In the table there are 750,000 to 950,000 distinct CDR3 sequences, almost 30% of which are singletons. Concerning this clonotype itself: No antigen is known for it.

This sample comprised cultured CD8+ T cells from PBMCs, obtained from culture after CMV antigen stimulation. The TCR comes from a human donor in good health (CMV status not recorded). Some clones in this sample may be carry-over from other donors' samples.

As DNA, the CDR3 is TGTGCCAGCATTAAACGGCTAGACAATGAGCAGTTCTTC. This sequence encodes CASIKRLDNEQFF. V and J are TRBV6-6 and TRBJ2-1; D is ambiguous. The CDR3 has 13 residues. Trimming took off 7 bases at V and 5 bases at J, with 12 bases between the two ends. The germline V gene has CDR1 MNHNY and CDR2 SVGAGI (reference sequence).